In this sample, the clone carrying this T cell receptor beta chain turned up a few times. Antigen specificity is unknown. The PCR made use of 60 Vbeta and 13 Jbeta primers. Assay: immunoSEQ multiplex PCR; the TCRdb copy retains only in-frame clones and omits some. Among more than 85,000 clones listed, 80% to 85% were seen once. This entry comes from a study of cytomegalovirus exposure and HLA in healthy donors. Findings and caveats of the study: Excluded: some indistinguishable V segments such as TRBV6-2 and TRBV6-3. Whilst most TCR sequences proved rare, a subset of public TCRs occurred across many donors.

This CDR3 has 15 amino acids. The ends lost 6 bases at V and 3 bases at J; junction bases unmatched: 6. In germline, CDR1 is SNHLY, CDR2 FYNNEI. The gene calls are TRBV2 and TRBJ2-3; 10 bases line up with TRBD2. Sequencing input: PBMCs. This receptor was obtained from a man younger than 45 in good health and CMV-seropositive. CDR3 nucleotides: TGTGCCAGCAGCAAACTAGCGGGGAAAACAGATACGCAGTATTTT. Translation: CASSKLAGKTDTQYF. Using reference TRBV2 and TRBJ2-3 for the parts outside the CDR3, the full variable domain is EPEVTQTPSHQVTQMGQEVILRCVPISNHLYFYWYRQILGQKVEFLVSFYNNEISEKSEIFDDQFSVERPDGSNFTLKIRSTKLEDSAMYFCASSKLAGKTDTQYFGPGTRLTVL.